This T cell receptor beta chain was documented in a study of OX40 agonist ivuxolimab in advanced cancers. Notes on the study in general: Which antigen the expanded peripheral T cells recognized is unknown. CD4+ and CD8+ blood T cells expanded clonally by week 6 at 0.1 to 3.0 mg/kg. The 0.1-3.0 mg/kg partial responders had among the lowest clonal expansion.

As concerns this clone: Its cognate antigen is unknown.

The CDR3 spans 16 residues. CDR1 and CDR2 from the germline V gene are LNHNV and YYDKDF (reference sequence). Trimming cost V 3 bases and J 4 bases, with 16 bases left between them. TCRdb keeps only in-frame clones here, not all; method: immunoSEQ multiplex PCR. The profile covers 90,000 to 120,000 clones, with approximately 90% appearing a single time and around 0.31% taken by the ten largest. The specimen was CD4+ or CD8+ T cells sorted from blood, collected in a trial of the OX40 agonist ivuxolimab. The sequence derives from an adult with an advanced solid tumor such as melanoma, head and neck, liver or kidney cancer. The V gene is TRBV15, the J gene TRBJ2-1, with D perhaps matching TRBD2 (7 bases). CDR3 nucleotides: TGTGCCACCAGCAGTGAGGGGGGGGGCCTTTACAATGAGCAGTTCTTC. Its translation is CATSSEGGGLYNEQFF.